What follows are 5 T cell receptor beta chains derived from one specimen sequenced in a study of graft-versus-host responses after intestinal transplantation. The method was immunoSEQ multiplex PCR; TCRdb's version includes in-frame clones alone and lacks a portion of them. The sample lists roughly 120,000 clones; just under 95% were seen once. For these TCRs, the target antigens are not known. Material: unstimulated CD8+ T cells sorted from spleen or lymph node cells, obtained before intestinal transplant. The receptors come from a human donor who received an intestinal transplant.

This clone showed up just once. The chain carries TRBV9 and TRBJ1-5; D not resolved. V gave up 7 bases and J gave up 2 bases, with 7 bases separating them. CDR1 and CDR2 (germline): SGDLS, YYNGEE. The CDR3 spans 12 residues. CDR3 in amino acids: CASGRGNQPQHF. In nucleotides, the CDR3 is TGTGCCAGCGGTAGGGGCAATCAGCCCCAGCATTTT. Drawing the rest from reference TRBV9 and TRBJ1-5, the complete variable domain is DSGVTQTPKHLITATGQRVTLRCSPRSGDLSVYWYQQSLDQGLQFLIQYYNGEERAKGNILERFSAQQFPDLHSELNLSSLELGDSALYFCASGRGNQPQHFGDGTRLSIL.

The chain is built from TRBV28 and TRBJ2-1; TRBD2 agrees at 13 bases. This CDR3 has 15 residues. Germline assignment: CDR1 MDHEN and CDR2 SYDVKM. V lost 3 bases and J lost 4; bases outside the gene matches: 0. CDR3 sequence reads: CASSLGLAGYNEQFF. The CDR3 DNA reads as TGTGCCAGCAGTTTGGGACTAGCGGGGTACAATGAGCAGTTCTTC.

The table lists this clone with a few counts. This sample includes further DNA sequences coding for the same CDR3. V usage is TRBV19 and J usage is TRBJ2-7; 9 bases match TRBD1. CDR3 length: 14 amino acids. Germline V gene data show CDR1 as LNHDA and CDR2 as SQIVND (reference sequence). J lost 2 bases, V lost 3 bases, and 2 bases had no gene match. Here the CDR3 DNA reads TGTGCCAGTAGTATCGGGACAGGGACCTACGAGCAGTACTTC. Residues: CASSIGTGTYEQYF.

The rearrangement uses TRBV6-1 and TRBJ1-5; D remains ambiguous. The V gene lost 8 bases and the J gene lost 5 bases, with 7 bases spanning the gap. CDR1 is MNHNS and CDR2 is SASEGT in the germline V gene. This CDR3 is built from 11 residues. The CDR3 protein is CASGRYQPQHF. CDR3 sequence (DNA): TGTGCCAGCGGGCGTTATCAGCCCCAGCATTTT.

This chain joins TRBV27 and TRBJ1-1; maybe TRBD1 (5 bases). V was cut by 5 bases and J by 2 bases, with 9 bases left in between. Germline V gene sequence: CDR1 MNHEY, CDR2 SMNVEV (reference sequence). The CDR3 sequence is 13 residues long. CDR3 residues: CASSLGANTEAFF. The CDR3 DNA reads TGTGCCAGCAGTCTAGGGGCTAACACTGAAGCTTTCTTT.